A selection of T cell receptor beta chains follows, all from one sample in a study of graft-versus-host responses after intestinal transplantation. Which antigens these TCRs recognize remains unknown. TCRdb's table, derived via immunoSEQ multiplex PCR, lists solely in-frame clones and lacks some. The table lists almost 85,000 clones, around 91% of them singletons. Sample: unstimulated CD4+ T cells sorted from spleen or lymph node cells, taken before intestinal transplant. These receptors were collected from a human donor who received an intestinal transplant. Each CDR3 is given without its conserved first and last residue.

J,V,CDR3
TRBJ2-1,TRBV11-2,ASSSGTSGGYNEQF
TRBJ2-7,TRBV18,ASSPRANYEQY
TRBJ1-4,TRBV18,ASSPPLGAGRGKLF
TRBJ2-5,TRBV29-1,SVAGGTQETQY
TRBJ2-3,TRBV10-3,AISDPGLGQY
TRBJ1-2,TRBV7-8,ASSLGRQNGYT
TRBJ1-3,TRBV6-5,ASSSAAGNTIY
TRBJ2-3,TRBV19,ASSPRGAVITDTQY
TRBJ1-1,TRBV5-6,ASSLAGGLEAF
TRBJ1-5,TRBV7-9,ASSLIGGGQPQH
TRBJ2-4,TRBV11-3,ASSTPEQGDIQY
TRBJ2-7,TRBV7-2,ASSFRAGGDEQY
TRBJ2-2,TRBV5-1,ASSFYSGQNTGELF
TRBJ2-3,TRBV27,ASSRQGRPDTQY
TRBJ2-7,TRBV15,ATSSVFRQGVITYEQY
-,TRBV6-5,ASRPRTGRNYEQY
TRBJ1-2,TRBV7-9,ASSSSATGGPLNGYT
TRBJ1-4,TRBV7-2,ASSFDRGNEKLF
TRBJ2-3,TRBV19,ASSGQGFASSTDTQY
TRBJ2-5,TRBV4-1,ASSRQGGETQY
TRBJ1-2,TRBV4-3,ASSQDLRTVYGYT
TRBJ1-6,TRBV27,ASSFRGNSPLH
TRBJ2-2,TRBV2,ASKPSTGYDTGELF
TRBJ1-2,TRBV5-6,ASSLWTGRGNYGYT
TRBJ2-3,TRBV9,ASSPAGTSGGAVTDTQY
TRBJ2-7,TRBV19,ASSISWDRASYEQY
TRBJ2-2,TRBV4-3,ASSQGFQGAQAGELF
TRBJ2-1,TRBV27,ASSPAGAAYNEQF
TRBJ2-3,TRBV18,ASSPPTGALGTDTQY
TRBJ2-6,TRBV27,ASSYLTGVSSGANVLT
TRBJ2-3,TRBV19,ASRLLGTDTQY
TRBJ1-3,TRBV7-9,ASSLETGNTIY
TRBJ1-2,TRBV11-1,ASSPEPGQGFGGYT
TRBJ1-2,TRBV30,AWSAGGDYGYT
TRBJ2-5,TRBV19,ASGGADQETQY
TRBJ2-1,TRBV7-9,ASSLSGGALLF